The next 25 T cell receptor beta chains were all read from a single sample in a study of blood T cell repertoires in COVID-19. Generated by immunoSEQ multiplex PCR, the TCRdb table keeps only in-frame clones and is missing some. The table shows 130,000 to 150,000 clones, with 79% occurring only once. The sequencing sample was made of peripheral blood. These receptors all come from a man over 45 with active or convalescent COVID-19.

The chain is built from TRBV28 and TRBJ1-1, with TRBD1 matching over 7 bases. CDR1 is MDHEN and CDR2 is SYDVKM in the germline V gene. CDR3 length equals 16 residues. J gave up 1 base and V 5 bases, and 10 bases lay outside the gene matches. CDR3: CASSLLYRTGNTEAFF. The CDR3 DNA follows: TGTGCCAGCAGTCTACTATATAGGACAGGGAACACTGAAGCTTTCTTT.

The V gene is TRBV5-3, the J gene TRBJ2-1, with TRBD2 matching 10 bases. TRBV5-3 has ORF status, its function being uncertain. The CDR3 is 17 amino acids. With 0 bases clipped from V and 3 bases from J, the junction kept 6 bases outside the gene matches. The CDR3 loop is CARSLVEREGRYNEQFF. For the CDR3, the DNA is TGTGCCAGAAGCTTGGTGGAGCGGGAGGGCCGCTACAATGAGCAGTTCTTC.

The rearrangement joins TRBV5-1 to TRBJ2-3; D gene uncertain. Germline values: CDR1 SGHRS, CDR2 YFSETQ. The V end lost 0 bases, the J end lost 5 bases, and 13 bases lay between the germline ends. CDR3 size: 15 residues. The CDR3 DNA is TGCGCCAGCAGCTTGGCCGACATAGTTGGAGATACGCAGTATTTT. It specifies CASSLADIVGDTQYF.

V usage is TRBV5-1 and J usage is TRBJ2-7, with 7 bases aligning to TRBD1. The CDR3 spans 14 residues. V gave up 4 bases and J gave up 3 bases; unmatched junction bases: 7. The germline gives CDR1 SGHRS, CDR2 YFSETQ. The CDR3 protein is CASSADRPYYEQYF. CDR3 DNA sequence: TGCGCCAGCAGCGCGGACAGGCCCTACTACGAGCAGTACTTC.

The J gene is TRBJ2-5, the V gene TRBV3-1 (or the pseudogene TRBV3-2), with 12 bases matching TRBD2. The V gene end was trimmed by 6 bases and the J gene end by 2 bases; junction bases not matched to a gene: 4. Germline values: CDR1 LGHDT, CDR2 YNNKEL (reference sequence). The CDR3 has 15 residues. The CDR3, as DNA: TGTGCCAGCAGAAGGACTAGCGGGGCTCAAGAGACCCAGTACTTC. It translates to CASRRTSGAQETQYF.

This clone was counted between two and nine times. The chain carries TRBV29-1 and TRBJ2-7; D is uncertain. Germline CDR1 reads SQVTM; CDR2 reads ANQGSEA. V lost 7 bases to trimming and J lost 0 bases, with 4 bases between them. The CDR3 sequence is 10 residues long. Here the CDR3 reads CSASSYEQYF. The DNA of the CDR3 is TGCAGCGCTAGCTCCTACGAGCAGTACTTC.

The V gene is TRBV12-5, the J gene TRBJ2-5; D might be TRBD2 (6 bases). This CDR3 has 15 amino acids. Trimming took off 0 bases at V and 5 bases at J, with 13 bases between the two ends. CDR1 and CDR2 from the germline V gene are LGHNT and FRNRAP. The CDR3 bases are TGTGCTAGTGGTTTGGTGGTGGGAGGTACGGAGACCCAGTACTTC. This encodes CASGLVVGGTETQYF.

The genes are TRBV6-5 and TRBJ1-1, with TRBD1 matching over 10 bases. V dropped 5 bases and J dropped 5; count of bases not matched to a gene: 8. Germline V gene data show CDR1 as MNHEY and CDR2 as SVGAGI. The CDR3 runs to 15 residues. Here the CDR3 DNA reads TGTGCCAGCAGTCGCCTTCCGGGACAGGGGACTGAAGCTTTCTTT. Its protein product is CASSRLPGQGTEAFF.

Turning to this clone: At one end the junction does not follow the germline gene, possibly because of a read error. This sequence joins TRBV6-1 and TRBJ2-7, with D tentatively TRBD1 (5 bases). Germline assignment: CDR1 MNHNS and CDR2 SASEGT. CDR3 size: 15 residues. This chain's CDR3 is CASREEQGSSYEQYF. As DNA, the CDR3 is TGTGCCAGCAGGGAAGAGCAGGGCAGCTCCTACGAGCAGTACTTC.

The chain uses TRBV6-5 and TRBJ2-7, with 7 bases lining up with TRBD1. This CDR3 has 12 amino acids. With 5 bases clipped from V and 7 bases from J, the junction kept 5 bases outside the gene matches. CDR1 and CDR2 from the germline V gene are MNHEY and SVGAGI. CDR3 amino acids: CASSQTGREQYF. The CDR3 region has the DNA TGTGCCAGCAGTCAGACAGGGAGAGAGCAGTACTTC.

V usage is TRBV7-9 and J usage is TRBJ2-1; 16 bases map to TRBD2. The germline gives CDR1 SEHNR, CDR2 FQNEAQ (reference sequence). V shed 4 bases and J 7 bases; nucleotides not matched to a gene: 13. The CDR3 is made up of 19 amino acids. This chain's CDR3 is CASSSTIGTSGRAWNEQFF. The DNA of the CDR3 is TGTGCCAGCAGCTCCACAATCGGGACTAGCGGGAGGGCCTGGAATGAGCAGTTCTTC. Looking up the rest from reference TRBV7-9 and TRBJ2-1 gives the full variable domain: DTGVSQNPRHKITKRGQNVTFRCDPISEHNRLYWYRQTLGQGPEFLTYFQNEAQLEKSRLLSDRFSAERPKGSFSTLEIQRTEQGDSAMYLCASSSTIGTSGRAWNEQFFGPGTRLTVL.

This clone was picked up many times. This rearrangement joins TRBV28 to TRBJ1-5, with TRBD1 identical over 9 bases. Germline V gives CDR1 MDHEN, CDR2 SYDVKM. This CDR3 comprises 17 residues. J gave up 2 bases and V 4 bases, and 9 bases lay outside the gene matches. The CDR3 DNA reads TGTGCCAGCAGTTCGCTACTATGGACAGGGGGCAATCAGCCCCAGCATTTT. It codes for CASSSLLWTGGNQPQHF.

The V call is TRBV18, the J call TRBJ1-5; 8 bases fit TRBD1. The CDR3 runs to 15 residues. J lost 5 bases, V lost 3 bases, and 6 bases had no gene match. Germline assignment: CDR1 KGHSH and CDR2 LQKENI. CDR3 coding DNA: TGTGCCAGCTCACCGGCAGGGGGCGACGATCAGCCCCAGCATTTT. Translated, it gives CASSPAGGDDQPQHF. Variable domain in full (rest from reference TRBV18 and TRBJ1-5): NAGVMQNPRHLVRRRGQEARLRCSPMKGHSHVYWYRQLPEEGLKFMVYLQKENIIDESGMPKERFSAEFPKEGPSILRIQQVVRGDSAAYFCASSPAGGDDQPQHFGDGTRLSIL.

This chain joins TRBV6-1 and TRBJ2-7, with 9 nucleotides matching TRBD2. The CDR3 sequence is 19 residues long. Per germline, CDR1 MNHNS and CDR2 SASEGT. J lost 9 bases, V lost 1 base, and 22 bases had no gene match. The CDR3 is CASSEEAWRRLADYEWQYF. The CDR3 DNA reads as TGTGCCAGCAGTGAAGAGGCCTGGCGTAGACTAGCGGACTACGAGTGGCAGTACTTC.

J is TRBJ2-3 and V is TRBV9; the D gene is possibly TRBD2 (6 bases). The ends were cut back, 1 base at V and 6 bases at J, with 18 bases in the middle. This CDR3 region has 16 residues. The germline CDR1 and CDR2 sequences are SGDLS and YYNGEE. The CDR3 nucleotides are TGTGCCAGCAGCGTATGGTCTAGCGAACGCCCGGATACGCAGTATTTT. Translated: CASSVWSSERPDTQYF.

The V and J genes are TRBV5-4 and TRBJ1-2; 7 nucleotides match TRBD1. CDR1 is SGHNT, CDR2 YYREEE, per germline (reference sequence). CDR3 size: 13 residues. The V gene end was trimmed by 2 bases and the J gene end by 5 bases; junction bases not matched to a gene: 3. The CDR3 reads CASSLQGHYGYTF. CDR3 bases: TGTGCCAGCAGCTTACAGGGGCATTATGGCTACACCTTC.

The chain couples TRBV6-5 to TRBJ2-1; D is undetermined. The V end was cut by 2 bases, the J end by 8 bases, with 13 bases between. This CDR3 contains 14 residues. Germline V CDR1 and CDR2: MNHEY, SVGAGI. In DNA, the CDR3 is TGTGCCAGCAGTTACGGGTTAGCCATGGATGAGCAGTTCTTC. This sequence encodes CASSYGLAMDEQFF.

The chain carries TRBV28 and TRBJ2-5; unclear D gene. This CDR3 has 13 residues. V was shortened by 3 bases and J by 4 bases, with 9 bases between the two germline ends. Germline assignment: CDR1 MDHEN and CDR2 SYDVKM. Here the CDR3 reads CASSFNFRETQYF. The CDR3, as DNA: TGTGCCAGCAGTTTTAACTTTCGAGAGACCCAGTACTTC.

V and J are TRBV9 and TRBJ2-2; D possibly corresponds to TRBD2 (7 bases). V lost 6 bases and J 0 bases, leaving 18 bases between the germline ends. Germline V gene data show CDR1 as SGDLS and CDR2 as YYNGEE. This CDR3 has 17 amino acids. The DNA for the CDR3 is TGTGCCAGCACCCAAGGGGGTGCGGGAGCGAACACCGGGGAGCTGTTTTTT. The encoded protein is CASTQGGAGANTGELFF.

The genes are TRBV4-1 and TRBJ2-2, with 10 bases aligning to TRBD2. In germline, CDR1 is MGHRA, CDR2 YSYEKL. CDR3 size: 16 residues. The V and J ends lost 2 bases and 4 bases, in that order; junction bases with no gene match: 4. The CDR3 DNA reads TGCGCCAGCAGCCAACGGACTAGCGGCCCCACCGGGGAGCTGTTTTTT. It is translated as CASSQRTSGPTGELFF.

The J gene is TRBJ1-3, the V gene TRBV19, with D hard to call. V lost 8 bases, J lost 1 base, and 12 bases lay in between. Germline CDR1 and CDR2: LNHDA and SQIVND (reference sequence). The CDR3 has 14 residues. DNA for the CDR3: TGTGCCAGTTTCCAGCGGCTTTCTGGAAACACCATATATTTT. This gives the protein CASFQRLSGNTIYF.

J is TRBJ2-7 and V is TRBV6-5; 8 nucleotides match TRBD1. This CDR3 spans 13 amino acids. Losses at the gene ends were 10 bases for V and 4 bases for J; bases not matched to a gene: 9. Germline assignment: CDR1 MNHEY and CDR2 SVGAGI. The CDR3 DNA follows: TGTGCCATCGCCGACAGGGGTTTATACGAGCAGTACTTC. It specifies CAIADRGLYEQYF.

The genes are TRBV5-1 and TRBJ1-1; 8 bases match TRBD1. Germline lookup yields CDR1 SGHRS and CDR2 YFSETQ. This CDR3 has 14 residues. The junction had 6 bases not matched to a gene; V was cut back by 3 bases and J by 5 bases. The CDR3 region has the DNA TGCGCCAGCAGCTATGAGACAGGGGTGACTGAAGCTTTCTTT. It specifies CASSYETGVTEAFF.

J is TRBJ1-1 and V is TRBV12-3 or TRBV12-4; D gene ambiguous. Trimming pared 5 bases from V and 4 bases from J, leaving 11 bases between. The CDR3 extends over 13 amino acids. CDR3 sequence: CASSPREGTEAFF. In DNA form, the CDR3 reads TGTGCCAGCAGTCCCCGGGAGGGCACTGAAGCTTTCTTT.

The J gene is TRBJ1-6, the V gene TRBV7-2; 7 bases agree with TRBD1. Germline lookup yields CDR1 SGHTA and CDR2 FQGNSA. This CDR3 has 14 residues. Trimming removed 5 bases from V and 14 bases from J; junction bases left unmatched: 12. This chain's CDR3 is CASSLDRVLETLHF. As DNA, the CDR3 is TGTGCCAGCAGCCTCGACAGGGTCCTAGAAACCCTCCACTTT.